This T cell receptor beta chain stems from a study of blood T cells in healthy people across ages. Study-level findings and limits: The percentage of naive T cells correlated strongly with TCR beta diversity.

The sample providers were healthy Caucasian people from Russia, aged about 6 to 95. Sample-barcoded 5' priming and a J-beta primer mix drove a second PCR of about 7 to 12 cycles. TCRdb processed the 5' RACE reads anew with MiXCR; each CDR3 protein has one entry. Of more than 1,000,000 distinct CDR3 sequences listed, 25% are singletons. Note on this clonotype: The antigen is not known.

This same sample was also part of a study on T cells of mothers and their children. As that study records: Per 15 ul, 1.5 ug of RNA was used, with all extracted RNA going into cDNA synthesis.

The sequencing input was blood. The TCR comes from a girl aged 2 to 10 in good health.

CDR3 nucleotide sequence: TGTGCCAGCAGAAAAGCGGACGACCTCTACAATGAGCAGTTCTTC. Its protein is CASRKADDLYNEQFF. V is TRBV12-3 or TRBV12-4 and J is TRBJ2-5; D might be TRBD2 (5 bases). The J call may be incorrect, as the DNA end agrees better with TRBJ2-1. CDR3 length equals 15 residues.